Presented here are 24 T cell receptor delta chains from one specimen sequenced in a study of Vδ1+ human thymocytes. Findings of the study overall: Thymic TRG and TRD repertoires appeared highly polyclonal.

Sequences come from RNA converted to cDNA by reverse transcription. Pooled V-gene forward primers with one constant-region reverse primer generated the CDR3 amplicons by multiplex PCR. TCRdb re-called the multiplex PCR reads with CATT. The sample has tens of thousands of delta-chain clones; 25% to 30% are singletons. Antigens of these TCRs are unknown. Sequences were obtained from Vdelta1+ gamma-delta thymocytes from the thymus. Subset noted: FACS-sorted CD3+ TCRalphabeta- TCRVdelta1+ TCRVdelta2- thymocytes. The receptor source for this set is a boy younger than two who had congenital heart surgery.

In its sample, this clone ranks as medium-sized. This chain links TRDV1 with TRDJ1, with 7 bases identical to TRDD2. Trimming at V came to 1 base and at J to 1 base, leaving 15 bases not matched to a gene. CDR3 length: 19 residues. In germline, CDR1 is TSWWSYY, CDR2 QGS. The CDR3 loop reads CALGEPRVFLRGTTDKLIF. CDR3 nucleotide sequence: TGTGCTCTTGGGGAACCAAGAGTTTTCCTACGTGGGACCACCGATAAACTCATCTTT.

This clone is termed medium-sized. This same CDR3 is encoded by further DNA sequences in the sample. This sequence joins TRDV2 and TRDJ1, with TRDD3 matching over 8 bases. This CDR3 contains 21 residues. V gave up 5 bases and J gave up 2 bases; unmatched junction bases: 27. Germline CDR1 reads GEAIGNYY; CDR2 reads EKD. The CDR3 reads CACAGPSWGSPHVTGTDKLIF. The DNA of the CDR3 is TGTGCCTGTGCCGGACCTAGCTGGGGGAGCCCCCACGTAACCGGTACCGATAAACTCATCTTT.

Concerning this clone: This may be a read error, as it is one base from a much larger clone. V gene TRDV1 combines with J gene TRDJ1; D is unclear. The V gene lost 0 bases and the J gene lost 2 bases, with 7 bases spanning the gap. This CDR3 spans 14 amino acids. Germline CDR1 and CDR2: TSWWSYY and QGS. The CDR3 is CALGELLDTDKLIF. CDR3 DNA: TGTGCTCTTGGGGAACTTTTGGATACCGATAAACTCATCTTT.

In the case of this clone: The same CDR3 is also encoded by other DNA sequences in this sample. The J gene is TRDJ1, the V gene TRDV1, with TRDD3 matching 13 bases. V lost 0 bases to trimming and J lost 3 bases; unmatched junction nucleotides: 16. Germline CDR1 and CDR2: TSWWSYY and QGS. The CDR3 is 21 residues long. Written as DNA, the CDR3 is TGTGCTCTTGGGGAACTAGTTACTCCGGGACTGGGGGATACGCGTGCCGATAAACTCATCTTT. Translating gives CALGELVTPGLGDTRADKLIF.

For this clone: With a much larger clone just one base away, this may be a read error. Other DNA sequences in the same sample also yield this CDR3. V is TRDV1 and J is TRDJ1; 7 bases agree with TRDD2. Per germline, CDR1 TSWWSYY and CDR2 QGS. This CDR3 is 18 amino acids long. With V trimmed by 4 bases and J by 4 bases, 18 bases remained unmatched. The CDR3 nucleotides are TGTGCTCTTGGGGGCTTCCTAGGTGGGATCACTGGTAGCGATAAACTCATCTTT. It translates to CALGGFLGGITGSDKLIF.

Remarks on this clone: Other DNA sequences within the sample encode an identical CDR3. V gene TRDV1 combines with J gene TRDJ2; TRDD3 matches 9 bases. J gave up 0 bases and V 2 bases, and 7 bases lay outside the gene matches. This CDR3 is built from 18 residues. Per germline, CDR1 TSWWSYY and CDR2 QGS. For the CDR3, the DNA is TGTGCTCTTGGGGAAATCTGGTTGGGGGATACTTTGACAGCACAACTCTTCTTT. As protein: CALGEIWLGDTLTAQLFF.

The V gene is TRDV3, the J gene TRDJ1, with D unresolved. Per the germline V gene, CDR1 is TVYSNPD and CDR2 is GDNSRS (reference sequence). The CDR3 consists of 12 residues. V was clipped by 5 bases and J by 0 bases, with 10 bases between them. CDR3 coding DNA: TGTGCCCCGATGGGAAACACCGATAAACTCATCTTT. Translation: CAPMGNTDKLIF.

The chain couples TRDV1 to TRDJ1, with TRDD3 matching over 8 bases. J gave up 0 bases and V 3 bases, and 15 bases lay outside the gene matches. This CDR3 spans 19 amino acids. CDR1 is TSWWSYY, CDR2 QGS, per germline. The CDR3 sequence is CALGEKKGVLGDYTDKLIF. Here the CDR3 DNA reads TGTGCTCTTGGGGAGAAGAAAGGAGTCCTGGGGGACTACACCGATAAACTCATCTTT.

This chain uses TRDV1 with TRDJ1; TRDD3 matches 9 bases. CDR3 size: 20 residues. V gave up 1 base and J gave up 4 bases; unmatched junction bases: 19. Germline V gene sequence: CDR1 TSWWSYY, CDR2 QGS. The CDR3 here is CALGEPPHRFYGDTGDKLIF. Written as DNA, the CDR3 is TGTGCTCTTGGGGAACCCCCCCATCGTTTCTACGGGGATACGGGCGATAAACTCATCTTT.

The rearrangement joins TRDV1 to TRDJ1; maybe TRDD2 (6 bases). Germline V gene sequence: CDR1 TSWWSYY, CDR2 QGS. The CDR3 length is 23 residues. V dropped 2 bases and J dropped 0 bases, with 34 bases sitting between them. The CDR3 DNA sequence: TGTGCTCTTGGGGAATCGGCCTTCCCACGGCCTTACGAAGTTCGGGTGTACACCGATAAACTCATCTTT. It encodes CALGESAFPRPYEVRVYTDKLIF.

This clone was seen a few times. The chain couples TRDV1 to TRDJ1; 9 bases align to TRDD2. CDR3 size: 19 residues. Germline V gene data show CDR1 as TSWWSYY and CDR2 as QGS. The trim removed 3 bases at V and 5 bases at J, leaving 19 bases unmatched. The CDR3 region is CALGDLLPTSWGPKDKLIF. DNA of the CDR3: TGTGCTCTTGGGGACCTCCTTCCTACCTCCTGGGGGCCGAAAGATAAACTCATCTTT.

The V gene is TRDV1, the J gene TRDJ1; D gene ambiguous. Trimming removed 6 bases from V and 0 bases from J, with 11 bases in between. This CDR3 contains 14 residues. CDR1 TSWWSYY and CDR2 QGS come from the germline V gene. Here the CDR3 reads CALGERYHTDKLIF. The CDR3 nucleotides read TGTGCTCTTGGAGAAAGGTATCACACCGATAAACTCATCTTT.

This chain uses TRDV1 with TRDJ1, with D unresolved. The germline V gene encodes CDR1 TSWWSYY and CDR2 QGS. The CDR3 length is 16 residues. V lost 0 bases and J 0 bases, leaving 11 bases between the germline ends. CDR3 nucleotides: TGTGCTCTTGGGGAACTTCAGGTGAGATACACCGATAAACTCATCTTT. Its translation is CALGELQVRYTDKLIF.

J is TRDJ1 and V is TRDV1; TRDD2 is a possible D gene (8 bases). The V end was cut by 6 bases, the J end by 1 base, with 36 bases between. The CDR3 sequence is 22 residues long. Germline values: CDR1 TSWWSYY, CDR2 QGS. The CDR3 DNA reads TGTGCTCTTGGTCCTACCGACGGTCTTCCTACTTTACTGGGGACCGCCACCGATAAACTCATCTTT. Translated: CALGPTDGLPTLLGTATDKLIF.

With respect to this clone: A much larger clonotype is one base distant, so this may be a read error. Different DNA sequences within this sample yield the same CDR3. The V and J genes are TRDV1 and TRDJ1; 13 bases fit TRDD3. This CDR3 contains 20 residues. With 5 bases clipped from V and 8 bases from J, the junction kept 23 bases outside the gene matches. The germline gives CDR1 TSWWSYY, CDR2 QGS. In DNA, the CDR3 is TGTGCTCTTGGGTGGGACCTACGTCCTCACTACTGGGGGATACGGGAGAAACTCATCTTT. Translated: CALGWDLRPHYWGIREKLIF.

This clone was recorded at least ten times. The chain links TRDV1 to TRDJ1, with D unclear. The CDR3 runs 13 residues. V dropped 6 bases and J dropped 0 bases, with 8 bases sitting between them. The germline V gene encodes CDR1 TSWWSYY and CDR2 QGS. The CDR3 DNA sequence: TGTGCTCTTGGACCTAACTACACCGATAAACTCATCTTT. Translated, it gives CALGPNYTDKLIF.

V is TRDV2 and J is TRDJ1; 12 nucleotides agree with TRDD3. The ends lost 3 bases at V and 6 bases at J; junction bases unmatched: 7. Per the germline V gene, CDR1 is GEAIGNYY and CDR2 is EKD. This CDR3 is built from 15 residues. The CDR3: CACDVTGGYYYKLIF. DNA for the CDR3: TGTGCCTGTGACGTCACTGGGGGATACTATTATAAACTCATCTTT.

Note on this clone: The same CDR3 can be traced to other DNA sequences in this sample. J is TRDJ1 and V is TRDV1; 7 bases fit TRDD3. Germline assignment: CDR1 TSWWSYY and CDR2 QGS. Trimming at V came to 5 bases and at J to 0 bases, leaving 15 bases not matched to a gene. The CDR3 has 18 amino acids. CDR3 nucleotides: TGTGCTCTTGGGAAGCGGGGTCTGGGGGTTTCCGACACCGATAAACTCATCTTT. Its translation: CALGKRGLGVSDTDKLIF.

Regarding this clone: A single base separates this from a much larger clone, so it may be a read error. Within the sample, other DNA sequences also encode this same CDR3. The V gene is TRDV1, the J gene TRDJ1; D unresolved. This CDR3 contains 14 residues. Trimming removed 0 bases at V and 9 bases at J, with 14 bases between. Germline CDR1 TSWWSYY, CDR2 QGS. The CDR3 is CALGELAGIRELIF. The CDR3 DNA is TGTGCTCTTGGGGAACTTGCGGGTATTAGGGAACTCATCTTT.

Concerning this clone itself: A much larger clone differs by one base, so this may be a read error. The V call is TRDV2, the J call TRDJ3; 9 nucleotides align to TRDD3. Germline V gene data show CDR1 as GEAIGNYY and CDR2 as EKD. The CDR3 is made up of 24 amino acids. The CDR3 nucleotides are TGTGCCTGTGGCCGGAAGTCTTATTCGGGGATACGCTCCCTGAGCTCCTGGTACACCCGACAGATGTTTTTC. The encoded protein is CACGRKSYSGIRSLSSWYTRQMFF.

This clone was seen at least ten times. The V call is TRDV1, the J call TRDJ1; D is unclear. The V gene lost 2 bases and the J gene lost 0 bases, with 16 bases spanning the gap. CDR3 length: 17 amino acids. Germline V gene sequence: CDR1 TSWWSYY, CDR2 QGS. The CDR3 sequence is CALGEDRRSVYTDKLIF. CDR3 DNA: TGTGCTCTTGGGGAAGACAGACGATCGGTGTACACCGATAAACTCATCTTT.

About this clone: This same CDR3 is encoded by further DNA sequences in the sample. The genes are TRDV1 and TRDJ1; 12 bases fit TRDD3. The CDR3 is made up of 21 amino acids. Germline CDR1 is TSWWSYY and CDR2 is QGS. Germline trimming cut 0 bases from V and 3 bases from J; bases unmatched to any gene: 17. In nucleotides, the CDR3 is TGTGCTCTTGGGGAACTCCTTGGCCCTTCCCTGGGGGATACGCCTTCCGATAAACTCATCTTT. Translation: CALGELLGPSLGDTPSDKLIF.

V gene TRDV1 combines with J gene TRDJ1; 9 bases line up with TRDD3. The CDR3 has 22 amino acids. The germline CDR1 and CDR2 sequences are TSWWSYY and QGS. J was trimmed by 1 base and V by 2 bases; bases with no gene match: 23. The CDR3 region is CALGEGGLGPTPLGEATDKLIF. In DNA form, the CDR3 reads TGTGCTCTTGGGGAAGGGGGTCTCGGACCTACGCCACTGGGGGAGGCCACCGATAAACTCATCTTT.

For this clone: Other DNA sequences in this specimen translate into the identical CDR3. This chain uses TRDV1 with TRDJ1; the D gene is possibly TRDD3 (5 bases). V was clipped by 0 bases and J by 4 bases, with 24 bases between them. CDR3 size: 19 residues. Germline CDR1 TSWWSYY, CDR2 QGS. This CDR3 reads CALGELGWGPLDAYDKLIF. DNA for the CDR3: TGTGCTCTTGGGGAACTAGGGTGGGGACCCTTAGATGCGTACGATAAACTCATCTTT.